A selection of T cell receptor beta chains follows, all from one sample in a study of OX40 agonist ivuxolimab in advanced cancers. TCRdb's table, derived via immunoSEQ multiplex PCR, lists solely in-frame clones and lacks some. The sample contains under 50,000 clones, about 79% of which appear only once. Material: CD4+ or CD8+ T cells sorted from blood, obtained in a trial of the OX40 agonist ivuxolimab. Receptors were obtained from an adult with an advanced solid tumor such as melanoma, head and neck, liver or kidney cancer. Each CDR3 is given with its conserved first and last residue. D genes are given only for firm matches. Not all rows give a size; the values are once, few, many and, for expanded clones, a class.

j_gene | v_gene | d_gene | abundance | CDR3aa | CDR3nt
TRBJ2-3 | TRBV10-1 | TRBD2 | NA | CASSGALAGGPLGTDTQYF | TGCGCCAGCAGTGGTGCACTAGCGGGAGGGCCGTTGGGCACAGATACGCAGTATTTT
TRBJ1-4 | TRBV7-9 | TRBD1 | few | CASSSGQGSEKLFF | TGTGCCAGCAGCTCCGGACAGGGGAGTGAAAAACTGTTTTTT
TRBJ1-6 | TRBV9 | NA | NA | CASSVVRDNSPLHF | TGTGCCAGCAGCGTAGTACGAGATAATTCACCCCTCCACTTT
TRBJ2-1 | TRBV27 | NA | once | CASSLSGNNEQFF | TGTGCCAGCAGTTTATCCGGAAACAATGAGCAGTTCTTC
TRBJ2-1 | TRBV15 | TRBD2 | NA | CATSSKGLAGVGEQFF | TGTGCCACCAGCAGCAAGGGACTAGCGGGAGTTGGGGAGCAGTTCTTC
TRBJ2-7 | TRBV29-1 | NA | NA | CSVRDRTDHADF | TGCAGCGTGAGGGACCGCACGGACCATGCGGACTTC
TRBJ2-7 | TRBV7-7 | TRBD2 | few | CASTTGDLTSGGGPYEQYF | TGTGCCAGCACCACAGGGGACTTAACTAGCGGGGGAGGACCCTACGAGCAGTACTTC
TRBJ1-1 | TRBV6-5 | NA | NA | CASSYSRVTEEAFF | TGTGCCAGCAGTTACTCCCGCGTGACAGAAGAAGCTTTCTTT
TRBJ2-3 | TRBV27 | NA | NA | CASSWGVGTDTQYF | TGTGCCAGCAGTTGGGGGGTGGGCACAGATACGCAGTATTTT
TRBJ2-1 | TRBV7-2 | TRBD2 | NA | CASSTRLAGGSSYNEQFF | TGTGCCAGCAGCACGCGACTAGCGGGTGGGAGCTCCTACAATGAGCAGTTCTTC
TRBJ2-1 | TRBV9 | NA | NA | CASSVQGHSSYNEQFF | TGTGCCAGCAGCGTACAGGGGCATAGCTCCTACAATGAGCAGTTCTTC
TRBJ1-2 | TRBV5-4 | NA | few | CASVETSIGYGYTF | TGTGCCAGCGTCGAGACATCGATTGGCTATGGCTACACCTTC
TRBJ2-4 | TRBV30 | NA | NA | CAWSVVRDAFHNFIAKNIQYF | TGTGCCTGGAGTGTAGTAAGGGACGCTTTCCATAATTTCATAGCCAAAAACATTCAGTACTTC
TRBJ2-1 | TRBV5-1 | TRBD2 | NA | CASSLATAASGVAEQFF | TGCGCCAGCAGCTTGGCCACAGCGGCTAGCGGAGTGGCTGAGCAGTTCTTC
TRBJ2-1 | TRBV5-1 | TRBD2 | NA | CASSFLGAGLYNEQFF | TGCGCCAGCAGCTTCCTTGGAGCGGGATTATACAATGAGCAGTTCTTC
TRBJ1-5 | TRBV10-2 | NA | NA | CASSESGHRNQPQHF | TGCGCCAGCAGTGAGTCTGGGCACCGCAATCAGCCCCAGCATTTT
TRBJ2-2 | TRBV27 | NA | NA | CASRGGAHGELFF | TGTGCCAGCCGAGGGGGGGCTCACGGGGAGCTGTTTTTT
TRBJ1-3 | TRBV10-3 | NA | NA | CAISPRAGNTIYF | TGTGCCATCAGTCCACGAGCTGGAAACACCATATATTTT
TRBJ1-3 | TRBV6-5 | NA | NA | CASSYSTGPGGNTIYF | TGTGCCAGCAGTTACTCGACGGGTCCAGGTGGAAACACCATATATTTT
TRBJ2-7 | TRBV19 | TRBD2 | NA | CASSMGGRAYEQYF | TGTGCCAGTAGTATGGGCGGGAGGGCTTACGAGCAGTACTTC
TRBJ2-7 | TRBV5-5 | NA | NA | CASSLTGSYEQYF | TGTGCCAGCAGCTTGACAGGGAGCTACGAGCAGTACTTC